The rows below give T cell receptor beta chains drawn from one sample of a study of cytomegalovirus exposure and HLA in healthy donors. Produced via immunoSEQ multiplex PCR; TCRdb's table is partial and in-frame only. This repertoire includes some 47,000 clones. Sequencing input: PBMCs. Source of these receptors: a woman in her forties in good health and CMV-seronegative. Both conserved end residues are part of each CDR3. D genes are given only for firm matches. Part of the rows lack a size; the others show once, few, many or a class for expanded clones.

cdr3_nt	cdr3_aa	clone_size	j_call	d_call	v_call
TGCGCCAGCAGCCAAGATACGGGGGTAACTAATGAAAAACTGTTTTTT	CASSQDTGVTNEKLFF	NA	TRBJ1-4	NA	TRBV4-3
TGCGCCAGCAGCCACCCAAGCGGACGGGGGGACTCCTACAATGAGCAGTTCTTC	CASSHPSGRGDSYNEQFF	NA	TRBJ2-1	TRBD2	TRBV4-1
TGTGCCTGGAGTGCATCGGGACTGCAGTACTTC	CAWSASGLQYF	NA	TRBJ2-7	NA	TRBV30
TGTGCCAGCAAGTCGGGACAGGGGTACACTGAAGCTTTCTTT	CASKSGQGYTEAFF	NA	TRBJ1-1	TRBD1	TRBV6-5
TGTGCCAGTAGTATAGGAGGGACAGGATGGGACTATGGCTACACCTTC	CASSIGGTGWDYGYTF	NA	TRBJ1-2	TRBD1	TRBV19
TGTGCCAGCAGCTTAGCGGGGGGAGGAGCCCCCCAGCATTTT	CASSLAGGGAPQHF	NA	TRBJ1-5	NA	TRBV7-2
TGTGCCAGCAGCTTAGGACAGGGGAATCAGCCCCAGCATTTT	CASSLGQGNQPQHF	medium-sized	TRBJ1-5	TRBD1	TRBV13
TGTGCCAGCTCATCGATACCAGGGGGAAGGCCCTACGAGCAGTACTTC	CASSSIPGGRPYEQYF	NA	TRBJ2-7	TRBD1	TRBV18
TGTGCCAGCAGCTTGTTAGGCAGGGCCCAAGAGACCCAGTACTTC	CASSLLGRAQETQYF	NA	TRBJ2-5	NA	TRBV5-6
TGTGCCAGCAGCAAGGGACTAGTCATCACGAATGAGCAGTTCTTC	CASSKGLVITNEQFF	NA	TRBJ2-1	TRBD2	TRBV5-5
TGTGCCAGCAGAGTCAGGGCAGGTTCACCCCTCCACTTT	CASRVRAGSPLHF	NA	TRBJ1-6	NA	TRBV6-1